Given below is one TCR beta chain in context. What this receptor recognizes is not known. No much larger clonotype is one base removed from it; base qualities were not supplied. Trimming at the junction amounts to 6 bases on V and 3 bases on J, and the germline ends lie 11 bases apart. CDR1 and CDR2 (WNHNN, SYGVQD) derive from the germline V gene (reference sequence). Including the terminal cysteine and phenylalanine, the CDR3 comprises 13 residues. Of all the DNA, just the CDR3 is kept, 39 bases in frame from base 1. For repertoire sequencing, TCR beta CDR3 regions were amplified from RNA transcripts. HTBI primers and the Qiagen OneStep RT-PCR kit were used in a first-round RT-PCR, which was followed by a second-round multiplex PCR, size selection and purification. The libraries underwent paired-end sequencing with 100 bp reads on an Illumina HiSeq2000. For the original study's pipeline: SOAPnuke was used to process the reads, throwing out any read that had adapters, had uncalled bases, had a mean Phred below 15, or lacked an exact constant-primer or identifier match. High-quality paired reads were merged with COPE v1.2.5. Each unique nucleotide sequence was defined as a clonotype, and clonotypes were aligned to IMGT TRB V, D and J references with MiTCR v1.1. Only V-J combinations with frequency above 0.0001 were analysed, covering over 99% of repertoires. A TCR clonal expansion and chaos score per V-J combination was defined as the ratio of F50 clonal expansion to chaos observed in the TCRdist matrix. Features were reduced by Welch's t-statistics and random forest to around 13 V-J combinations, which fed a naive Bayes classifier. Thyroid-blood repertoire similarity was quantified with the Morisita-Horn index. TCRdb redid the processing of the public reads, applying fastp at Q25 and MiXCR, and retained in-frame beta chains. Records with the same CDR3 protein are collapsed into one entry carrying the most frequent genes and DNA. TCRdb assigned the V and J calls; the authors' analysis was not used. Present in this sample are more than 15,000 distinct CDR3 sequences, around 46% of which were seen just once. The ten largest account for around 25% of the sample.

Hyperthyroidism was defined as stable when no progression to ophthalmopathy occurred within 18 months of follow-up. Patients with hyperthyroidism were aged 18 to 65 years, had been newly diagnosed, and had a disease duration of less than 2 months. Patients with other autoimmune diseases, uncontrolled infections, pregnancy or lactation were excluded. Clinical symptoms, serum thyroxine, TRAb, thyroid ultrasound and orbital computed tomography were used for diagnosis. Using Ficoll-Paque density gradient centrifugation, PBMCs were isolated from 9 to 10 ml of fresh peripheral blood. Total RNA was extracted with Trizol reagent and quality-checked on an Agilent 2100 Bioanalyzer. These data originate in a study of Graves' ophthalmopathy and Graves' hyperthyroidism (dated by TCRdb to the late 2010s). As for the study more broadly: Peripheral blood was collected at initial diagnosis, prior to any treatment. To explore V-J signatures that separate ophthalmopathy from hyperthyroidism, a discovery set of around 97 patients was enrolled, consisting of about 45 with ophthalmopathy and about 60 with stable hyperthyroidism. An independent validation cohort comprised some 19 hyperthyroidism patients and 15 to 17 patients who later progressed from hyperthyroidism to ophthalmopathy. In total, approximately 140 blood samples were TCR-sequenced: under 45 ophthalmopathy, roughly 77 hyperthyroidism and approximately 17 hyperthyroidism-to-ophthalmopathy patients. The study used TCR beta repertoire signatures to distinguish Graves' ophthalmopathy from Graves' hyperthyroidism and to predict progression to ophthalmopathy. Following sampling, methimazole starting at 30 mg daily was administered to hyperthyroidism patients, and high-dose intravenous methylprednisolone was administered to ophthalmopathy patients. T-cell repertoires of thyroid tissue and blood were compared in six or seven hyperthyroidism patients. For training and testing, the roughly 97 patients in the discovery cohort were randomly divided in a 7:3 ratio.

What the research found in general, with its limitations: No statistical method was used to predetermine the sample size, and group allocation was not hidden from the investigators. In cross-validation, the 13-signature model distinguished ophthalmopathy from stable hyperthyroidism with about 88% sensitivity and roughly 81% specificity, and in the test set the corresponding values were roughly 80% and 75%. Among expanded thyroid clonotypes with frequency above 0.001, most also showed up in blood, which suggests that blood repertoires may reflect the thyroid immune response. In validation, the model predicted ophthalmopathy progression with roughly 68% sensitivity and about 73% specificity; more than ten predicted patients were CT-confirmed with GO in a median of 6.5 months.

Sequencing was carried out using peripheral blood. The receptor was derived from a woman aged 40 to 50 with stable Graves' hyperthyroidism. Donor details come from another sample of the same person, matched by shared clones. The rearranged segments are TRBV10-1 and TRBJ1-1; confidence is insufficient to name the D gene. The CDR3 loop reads CASSPRSDTEAFF. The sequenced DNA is TGCGCCAGCAGCCCCCGGTCGGACACTGAAGCTTTCTTT.